A selection of T cell receptor beta chains follows, all from one sample in a study of blood T cell repertoires in COVID-19. Repertoires were generated with immunoSEQ multiplex PCR, while TCRdb's copy carries only in-frame clones and drops some. The repertoire consists of tens of thousands of clones, with about 87% occurring once and the leading ten covering less than 9%. The sequenced sample consisted of peripheral blood. The receptors shown here come from a man aged 45 to 65 with acute or convalescent COVID-19. Both conserved end residues are part of each CDR3. Each record gives: D gene, J gene, clone size, V gene, CDR3 protein, CDR3 DNA. D genes are given only for firm matches. Clone size is stated in some rows and not others, as once, few, many or a class when expanded.

>TRBD1|TRBJ2-1|.|TRBV19
CASSSGTVNEQFF
TGTGCCAGTAGTTCCGGGACAGTGAATGAGCAGTTCTTC
>TRBD1|TRBJ2-3|.|TRBV5-4
CASSRDSGTDTQYF
TGTGCCAGCAGCCGGGACAGTGGCACAGATACGCAGTATTTT
>.|TRBJ2-7|.|TRBV5-4
CASGPDRSSYEQYF
TGTGCCAGCGGTCCCGATAGGAGCTCCTACGAGCAGTACTTC
>.|TRBJ1-5|.|TRBV19
CASSSRDNNQPQHF
TGTGCCAGTAGTAGCCGGGACAACAATCAGCCCCAGCATTTT
>.|TRBJ2-1|.|TRBV21-1
CARGAFSSYNEQFF
TGTGCCAGAGGGGCTTTCTCCTCCTACAATGAGCAGTTCTTC
>TRBD2|TRBJ2-3|few|TRBV7-3
CASSSGLAADTQYF
TGTGCCAGCAGCTCGGGACTAGCGGCAGATACGCAGTATTTT
>TRBD1|TRBJ1-3|.|TRBV2
CASSPGTGGSGNTIYF
TGTGCCAGCAGTCCGGGGACAGGGGGCTCTGGAAACACCATATATTTT
>TRBD1|TRBJ1-2|once|TRBV12-3/TRBV12-4
CASSFGQGHGYTF
TGTGCCAGCAGTTTTGGACAGGGACATGGCTACACCTTC
>.|TRBJ1-4|.|TRBV19
CASSFPRGGPTTNEKLFF
TGTGCCAGTAGTTTCCCCCGGGGAGGTCCGACAACTAATGAAAAACTGTTTTTT
>TRBD1|TRBJ1-1|.|TRBV5-1
CASSWGQANTEAFF
TGCGCCAGCAGCTGGGGACAGGCGAACACTGAAGCTTTCTTT